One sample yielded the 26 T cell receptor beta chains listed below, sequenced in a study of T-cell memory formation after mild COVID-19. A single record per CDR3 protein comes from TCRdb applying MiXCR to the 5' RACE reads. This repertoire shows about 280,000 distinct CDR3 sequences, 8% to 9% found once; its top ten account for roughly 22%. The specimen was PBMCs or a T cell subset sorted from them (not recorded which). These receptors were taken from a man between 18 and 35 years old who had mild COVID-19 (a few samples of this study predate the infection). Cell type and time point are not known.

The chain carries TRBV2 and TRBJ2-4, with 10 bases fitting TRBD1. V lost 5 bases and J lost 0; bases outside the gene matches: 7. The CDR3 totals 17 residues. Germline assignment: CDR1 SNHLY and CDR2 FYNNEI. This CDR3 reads CASSNPGQGIAKNIQYF. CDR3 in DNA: TGTGCCAGCAGTAACCCGGGACAGGGGATAGCCAAAAACATTCAGTACTTC.

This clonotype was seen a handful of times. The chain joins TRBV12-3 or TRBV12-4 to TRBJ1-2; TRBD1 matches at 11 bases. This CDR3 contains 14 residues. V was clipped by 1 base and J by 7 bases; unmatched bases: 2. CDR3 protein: CASSLGTGGPGYTF. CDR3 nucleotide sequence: TGTGCCAGCAGTTTAGGGACAGGGGGCCCTGGCTACACCTTC.

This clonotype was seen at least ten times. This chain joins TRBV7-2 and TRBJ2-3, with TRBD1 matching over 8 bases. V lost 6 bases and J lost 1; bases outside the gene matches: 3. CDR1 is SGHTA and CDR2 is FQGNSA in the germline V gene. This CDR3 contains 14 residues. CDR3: CASRGQVGTDTQYF. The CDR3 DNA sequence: TGTGCCAGCAGGGGACAGGTGGGCACAGATACGCAGTATTTT.

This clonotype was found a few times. CDR3 protein: CASSSTSISYEQYF. For the CDR3, the DNA is TGTGCCAGCAGCTCAACTAGCATCTCCTACGAGCAGTACTTC. The chain links TRBV11-2 to TRBJ2-7, with D perhaps TRBD2 (6 bases). Germline V gene sequence: CDR1 SGHAT, CDR2 FQNNGV. The V and J ends lost 4 bases and 0 bases respectively, with 10 bases between them. The CDR3 runs to 14 residues.

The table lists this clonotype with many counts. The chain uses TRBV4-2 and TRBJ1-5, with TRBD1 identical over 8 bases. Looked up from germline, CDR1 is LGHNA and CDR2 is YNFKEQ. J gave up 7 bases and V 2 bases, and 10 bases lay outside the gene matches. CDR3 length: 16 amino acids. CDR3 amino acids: CASSQLLTGGGQPQHF. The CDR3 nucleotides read TGTGCCAGCAGCCAACTTCTCACAGGGGGAGGCCAGCCCCAGCATTTT.

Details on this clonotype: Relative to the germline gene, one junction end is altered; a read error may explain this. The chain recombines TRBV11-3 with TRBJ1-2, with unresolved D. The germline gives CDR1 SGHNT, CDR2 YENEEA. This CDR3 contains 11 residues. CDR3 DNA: TGTGCCAGCAGTTATACTTGGGAAGTCTACTTC. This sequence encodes CASSYTWEVYF.

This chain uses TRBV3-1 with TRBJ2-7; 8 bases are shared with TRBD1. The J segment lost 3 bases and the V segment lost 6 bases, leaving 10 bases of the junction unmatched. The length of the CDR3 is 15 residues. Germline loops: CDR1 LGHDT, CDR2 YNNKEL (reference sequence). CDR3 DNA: TGTGCCAGCAGAAATACAGGGGGATACTTCTACGAGCAGTACTTC. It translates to CASRNTGGYFYEQYF.

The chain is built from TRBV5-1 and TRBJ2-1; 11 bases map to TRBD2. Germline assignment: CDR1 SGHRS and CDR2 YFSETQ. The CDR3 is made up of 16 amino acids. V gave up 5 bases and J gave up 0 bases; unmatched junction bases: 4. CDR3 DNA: TGCGCCAGCAGGACTAGCGGGGCCCTCTCCTACAATGAGCAGTTCTTC. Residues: CASRTSGALSYNEQFF.

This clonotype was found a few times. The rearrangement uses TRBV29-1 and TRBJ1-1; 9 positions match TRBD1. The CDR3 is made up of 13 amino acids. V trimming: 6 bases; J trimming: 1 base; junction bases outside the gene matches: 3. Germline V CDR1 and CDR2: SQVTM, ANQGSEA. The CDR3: CSVGQGQNTEAFF. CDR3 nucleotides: TGCAGCGTGGGACAGGGCCAGAACACTGAAGCTTTCTTT. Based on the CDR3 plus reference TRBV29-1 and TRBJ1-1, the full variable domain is SAVISQKPSRDICQRGTSLTIQCQVDSQVTMMFWYRQQPGQSLTLIATANQGSEATYESGFVIDKFPISRPNLTFSTLTVSNMSPEDSSIYLCSVGQGQNTEAFFGQGTRLTVV.

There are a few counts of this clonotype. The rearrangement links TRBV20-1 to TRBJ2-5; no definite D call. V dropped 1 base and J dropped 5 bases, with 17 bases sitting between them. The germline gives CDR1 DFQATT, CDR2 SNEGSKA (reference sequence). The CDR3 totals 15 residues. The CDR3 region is CSARGWVGPRETQYF. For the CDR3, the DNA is TGCAGTGCTAGAGGATGGGTGGGCCCGCGGGAGACCCAGTACTTC.

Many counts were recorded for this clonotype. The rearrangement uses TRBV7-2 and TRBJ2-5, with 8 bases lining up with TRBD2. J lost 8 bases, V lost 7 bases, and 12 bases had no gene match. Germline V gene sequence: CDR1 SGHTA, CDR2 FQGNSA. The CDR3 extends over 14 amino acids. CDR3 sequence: CASTIGGGRVTQYF. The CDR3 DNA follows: TGTGCCAGCACCATTGGCGGGGGGCGGGTTACCCAGTACTTC. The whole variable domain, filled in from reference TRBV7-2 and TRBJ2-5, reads GAGVSQSPSNKVTEKGKDVELRCDPISGHTALYWYRQSLGQGLEFLIYFQGNSAPDKSGLPSDRFSAERTGGSVSTLTIQRTQQEDSAVYLCASTIGGGRVTQYFGPGTRLLVL.

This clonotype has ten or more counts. CDR3 in DNA: TGCGCCAGCAGCTTGGAAGACGAAAAACTGTTTTTT. Its protein product is CASSLEDEKLFF. This chain uses TRBV5-1 with TRBJ1-4; D not resolved. Germline assignment: CDR1 SGHRS and CDR2 YFSETQ. Trimming removed 0 bases at V and 8 bases at J, with 5 bases between. The CDR3 runs to 12 residues.

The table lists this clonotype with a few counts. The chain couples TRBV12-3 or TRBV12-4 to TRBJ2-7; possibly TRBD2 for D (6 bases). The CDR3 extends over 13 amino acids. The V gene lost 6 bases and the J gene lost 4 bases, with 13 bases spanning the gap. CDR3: CASSPRRGYEQYV. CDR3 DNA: TGTGCCAGCAGCCCGAGGCGGGGATACGAGCAGTACGTC.

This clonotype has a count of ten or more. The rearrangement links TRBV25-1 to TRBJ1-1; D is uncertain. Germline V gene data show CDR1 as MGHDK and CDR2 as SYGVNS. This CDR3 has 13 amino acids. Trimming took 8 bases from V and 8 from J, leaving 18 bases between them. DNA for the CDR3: TGTGCCAGCTCTCCCGTCGGACTGTTGGAAGCTTTCTTT. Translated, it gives CASSPVGLLEAFF.

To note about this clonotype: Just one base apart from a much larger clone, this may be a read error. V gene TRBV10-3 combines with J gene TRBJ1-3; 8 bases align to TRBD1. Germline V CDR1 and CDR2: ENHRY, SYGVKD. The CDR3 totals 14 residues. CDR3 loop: CAMRQGNSGNTICF. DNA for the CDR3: TGTGCCATGAGACAGGGGAACTCTGGAAACACCATATGTTTT.

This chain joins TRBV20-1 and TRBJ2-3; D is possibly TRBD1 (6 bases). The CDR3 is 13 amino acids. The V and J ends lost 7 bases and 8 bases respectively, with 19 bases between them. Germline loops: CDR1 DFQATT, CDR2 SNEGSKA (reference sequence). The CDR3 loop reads CSGRGGLIGTQYF. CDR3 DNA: TGCAGTGGAAGAGGGGGTTTAATTGGTACGCAGTATTTT.

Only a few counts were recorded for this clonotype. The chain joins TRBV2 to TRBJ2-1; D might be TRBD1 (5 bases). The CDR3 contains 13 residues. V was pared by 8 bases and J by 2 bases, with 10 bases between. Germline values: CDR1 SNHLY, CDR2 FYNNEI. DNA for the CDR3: TGTGCCAGCCCCCAGGGCCCCTACAATGAGCAGTTCTTC. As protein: CASPQGPYNEQFF.

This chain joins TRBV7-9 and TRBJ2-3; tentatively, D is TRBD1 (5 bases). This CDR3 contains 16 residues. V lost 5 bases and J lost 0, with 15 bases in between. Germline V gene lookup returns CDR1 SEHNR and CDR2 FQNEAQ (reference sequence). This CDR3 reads CASSLRQPLSTDTQYF. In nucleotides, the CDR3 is TGTGCCAGCAGCCTTCGACAGCCCCTAAGCACAGATACGCAGTATTTT.

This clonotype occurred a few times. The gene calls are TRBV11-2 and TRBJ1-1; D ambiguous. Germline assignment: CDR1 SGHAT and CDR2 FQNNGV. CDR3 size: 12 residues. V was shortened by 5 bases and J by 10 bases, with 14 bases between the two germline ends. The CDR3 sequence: CASSMGRERAFF. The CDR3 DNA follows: TGTGCCAGCAGCATGGGCCGGGAGAGAGCTTTCTTT.

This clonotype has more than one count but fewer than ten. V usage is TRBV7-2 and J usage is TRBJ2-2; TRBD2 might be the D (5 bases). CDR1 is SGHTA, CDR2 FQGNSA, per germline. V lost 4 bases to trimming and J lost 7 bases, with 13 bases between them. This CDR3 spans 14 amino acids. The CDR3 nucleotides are TGTGCCAGCAGCTCGAGGGTAGTAGGCGGGGAGCTGTTTTTT. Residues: CASSSRVVGGELFF.

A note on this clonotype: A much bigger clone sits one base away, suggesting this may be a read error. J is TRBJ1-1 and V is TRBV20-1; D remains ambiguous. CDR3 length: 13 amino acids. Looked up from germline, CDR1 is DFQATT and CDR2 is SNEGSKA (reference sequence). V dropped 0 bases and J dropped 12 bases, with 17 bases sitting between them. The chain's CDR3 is CSARDEEGLSTFF. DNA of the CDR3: TGCAGTGCTAGAGATGAAGAAGGGTTGTCGACTTTCTTT.

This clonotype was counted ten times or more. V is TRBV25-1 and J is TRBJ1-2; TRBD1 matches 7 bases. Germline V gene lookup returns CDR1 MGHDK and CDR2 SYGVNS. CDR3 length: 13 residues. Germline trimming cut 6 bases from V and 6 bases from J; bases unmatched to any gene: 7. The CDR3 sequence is CASSLTGSDGYTF. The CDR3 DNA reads TGTGCCAGCAGCCTGACAGGGTCCGATGGCTACACCTTC.

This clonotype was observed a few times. The CDR3 coding sequence is TGCAGTGCTACCGTAGCGGGGGGGACTTATGAGACCCAGTACTTC. Encoded protein: CSATVAGGTYETQYF. The chain employs TRBV20-1 and TRBJ2-5, with 11 bases that match TRBD2. V lost 4 bases and J lost 5; bases outside the gene matches: 9. The CDR3 spans 15 residues. CDR1 is DFQATT and CDR2 is SNEGSKA in the germline V gene (reference sequence).

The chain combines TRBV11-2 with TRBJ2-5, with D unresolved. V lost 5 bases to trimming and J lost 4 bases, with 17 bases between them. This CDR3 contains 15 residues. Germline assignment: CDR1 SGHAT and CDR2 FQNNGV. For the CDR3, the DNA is TGTGCCAGCAGCCCACTCCGGCCTGTAATAGAGACCCAGTACTTC. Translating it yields CASSPLRPVIETQYF.

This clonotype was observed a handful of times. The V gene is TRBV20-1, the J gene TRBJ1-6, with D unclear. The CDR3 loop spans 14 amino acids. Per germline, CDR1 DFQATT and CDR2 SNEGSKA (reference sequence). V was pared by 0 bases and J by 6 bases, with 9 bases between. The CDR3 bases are TGCAGTGCTAGAGATTGGGTACCTAATTCACCCCTCCACTTT. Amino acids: CSARDWVPNSPLHF.

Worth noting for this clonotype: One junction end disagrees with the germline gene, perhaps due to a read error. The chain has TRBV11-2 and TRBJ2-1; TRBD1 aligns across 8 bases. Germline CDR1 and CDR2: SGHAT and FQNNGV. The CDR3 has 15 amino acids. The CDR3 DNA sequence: TGTGCCAGCAGTTTAGGACAGGGCTCTCTATACGAGCAGTTCTTC. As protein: CASSLGQGSLYEQFF.